Each of the 2 T cell receptor beta chains below was sequenced from the same sample in a study of shared clonotypes between healthy human individuals. Sequencing used immunoSEQ multiplex PCR; TCRdb keeps in-frame clones, though not all of them. Of around 2.1 million clones listed, around 93% are singletons. Terminally differentiated effector memory CD45RA+ cells were excluded by CCR7 positive selection of CD45RO-negative cells. Sequences were obtained from naive CD8+ T cells from PBMCs. These receptors all come from a man younger than 35 in good health. Some clones in this sample may be carry-over from other donors' samples.

J is TRBJ1-5 and V is TRBV10-2; tentatively, D is TRBD1 (5 bases). CDR3 length: 12 amino acids. The germline gives CDR1 WSHSY, CDR2 SAAADI. Trimming removed 2 bases at V and 7 bases at J, with 6 bases between. The CDR3 DNA sequence: TGCGCCAGCAGTGAGAGGGGACAGCCCCAGCATTTT. Translated: CASSERGQPQHF.

This chain connects TRBV27 to TRBJ2-7, with TRBD2 matching over 7 bases. The V and J ends lost 4 bases and 2 bases, in that order; junction bases with no gene match: 14. Germline V gene data show CDR1 as MNHEY and CDR2 as SMNVEV (reference sequence). The CDR3 length is 17 residues. The CDR3 sequence is CASSSGYIAGGAYEQYF. The CDR3 DNA reads TGTGCCAGCAGTTCGGGGTATATAGCGGGTGGGGCCTACGAGCAGTACTTC.